These T cell receptor beta chains were read from a single sample in a study of Graves' ophthalmopathy and Graves' hyperthyroidism. TCRdb fed the multiplex PCR reads into MiXCR, producing one record per CDR3 protein. The sample shows around 520,000 distinct CDR3 sequences, approximately 35% of them seen only once. Sequenced input: peripheral blood or thyroid tissue (not recorded which). The receptor set was obtained from an adult man with Graves' hyperthyroidism. Both conserved end residues are part of each CDR3.

v_call	j_call	cdr3_aa
TRBV5-1	TRBJ1-1	CASSQTGTGRMNTEAFF
TRBV29-1	TRBJ1-4	CSVTGTSGHNEKLFF
TRBV14	TRBJ2-3	CASSQDTSGRAEADTQYF
TRBV9	TRBJ2-7	CASSVTSGDEQYF
TRBV24-1	TRBJ2-5	CATSDRGGVGETQYF
TRBV7-2	TRBJ1-5	CASSRRTGEGQPQHF
TRBV10-3	TRBJ2-7	CAISGIAGLTYEQYF
TRBV7-8	TRBJ1-6	CASSQDLGQVTDLYNSPLHF
TRBV19	TRBJ1-1	CASSIFQGPEAFF
TRBV7-9	TRBJ2-7	CASSLDETSPYEQYF
TRBV5-5	TRBJ2-7	CAWSGARDRSTYEQYF
TRBV24-1	TRBJ2-7	CATSDSTGVAEQYF
TRBV20-1	TRBJ2-5	CSARVGAIHFETQYF
TRBV12-3/TRBV12-4	TRBJ2-2	CASRVGQAAAGELFF
TRBV29-1	TRBJ2-2	CSVETVRNTGELFF
TRBV10-1	TRBJ2-5	CASSNGPTRETQYF
TRBV24-1	TRBJ1-1	CATSDWTGSTEAFF
TRBV19	TRBJ1-3	CATIKSSGNTIYF
TRBV25-1	TRBJ1-6	CASSAYPSGQGLYNSPLHF
TRBV5-1	TRBJ2-5	CASSSPPLHQTSGGYETQYF
TRBV12-3/TRBV12-4	TRBJ1-5	CASTYHSGGTGTRQQPQHF
TRBV4-2	TRBJ1-3	CASSQDGDAGNTIYF
TRBV4-3	TRBJ2-2	CASSQQGLGPNTGELFF
TRBV29-1	TRBJ1-2	CSVTLARDHGYGYTF
TRBV19	TRBJ1-5	CASSRSGTGGNQPQHF
TRBV19	TRBJ2-1	CASSIGGTGPYEQFF
TRBV12-5	TRBJ2-7	CASGRTRGEFF
TRBV7-2	TRBJ2-7	CASSVGGQGAQKQYF
TRBV10-3	TRBJ1-4	CAISESAGWIEKLFF
TRBV10-1	TRBJ2-7	CASSDTGTGSEEQYF
TRBV24-1	TRBJ1-1	CATSDHPRQGRRTEAFF
TRBV7-8	TRBJ1-6	CASSERTASSYNSPLHF
TRBV10-2	TRBJ2-5	CASSYNRVQREEGETQYF
TRBV10-3	TRBJ2-5	CAISRLAGKRGETQYF
TRBV29-1	TRBJ2-5	CSVLGVRSEETQYF
TRBV5-1	TRBJ1-2	CASTPRTGGYTF
TRBV6-1	TRBJ1-1	CASSEGGSLSPEAFF
TRBV27	TRBJ2-7	CASSRLAGGDEQYF
TRBV10-3	TRBJ2-5	CASSLQGVGETQYF
TRBV20-1	TRBJ2-2	CSARPSGGRGVNTGELFF
TRBV7-9	TRBJ2-5	CASSSTPDETQYF
TRBV7-9	TRBJ1-6	CASSYEFGQNSSPLHF
TRBV7-9	TRBJ1-4	CASSLIPGPHYNEKLFF
TRBV29-1	TRBJ2-5	CSVEVGTLVETQYF
TRBV3-1	TRBJ1-5	CASSHSGADQPQHF
TRBV27	TRBJ1-2	CASSYRQESGGYTF
TRBV20-1	TRBJ2-1	CSARPNSYEQFF